The clone carrying this T cell receptor (beta chain) was detected ten times or more. V lost 4 bases and J lost 6; bases outside the gene matches: 6. This CDR3 comprises 15 residues. Germline CDR1 SGHNT, CDR2 YYREEE (reference sequence). The sample is drawn from a study of T cells in Graves' hyperthyroidism and ophthalmopathy. Orbital computed tomography, thyroid ultrasound, serum thyroxine and TRAb, and clinical symptoms together informed the diagnoses. Amplified TCR beta CDR3 regions derived from RNA transcripts. When the TCR CDR3 underwent first-round RT-PCR, the HTBI primer set was used. Via MiXCR, TCRdb re-called the multiplex PCR reads, giving one row per CDR3 protein. This sample yields over 150,000 distinct CDR3 sequences, of which about 17% are seen a single time; more than 50% belongs to the top ten.

The specimen sequenced was blood. The V call is TRBV5-4, the J call TRBJ2-1; TRBD2 matches 11 bases. The receptor was derived from a woman between 50 and 59 years old with Graves' hyperthyroidism. CDR3 DNA sequence: TGTGCCAGCAGCCGGAGACTAGCGGGAATCAATGAGCAGTTCTTC. Its protein product is CASSRRLAGINEQFF.